The rows below give T cell receptor beta chains drawn from one sample of a study of blood T cells in healthy people across ages. One entry per CDR3 protein results from TCRdb running MiXCR on the 5' RACE reads. The data contain about 1.8 million distinct CDR3 sequences, 49% of them singletons. Sequencing was performed on blood. The receptors shown here come from a woman aged 40 to 50 in good health. Each CDR3 is given with its conserved first and last residue. Each record gives: D gene, V gene, clone size, J gene, CDR3 protein, CDR3 DNA. A D gene is named only where the DNA matches it firmly. A row's size may be missing; if present it is once, few, many or a size class.

-,TRBV6-2/TRBV6-3,few,TRBJ2-7,CASQVGGIYEQYF,TGTGCCAGCCAAGTAGGGGGGATCTACGAGCAGTACTTC
TRBD2,TRBV27,-,TRBJ2-3,CASSSRLAYTDTQYF,TGTGCCAGCAGTTCCAGACTAGCCTACACAGATACGCAGTATTTT
TRBD1,TRBV29-1,-,TRBJ1-1,CSVATAGGSGREAFF,TGCAGCGTTGCTACGGCAGGGGGAAGCGGGAGGGAAGCTTTCTTT
TRBD2,TRBV7-3,few,TRBJ2-7,CASSLLLKGLAGNSYEQYF,TGTGCCAGCAGCTTACTTCTAAAAGGACTAGCGGGCAATTCCTACGAGCAGTACTTC
-,TRBV7-9,once,TRBJ2-1,CASSLALGSSYNEQFF,TGTGCCAGCAGCTTAGCACTAGGGAGCTCCTACAATGAGCAGTTCTTC
TRBD2,TRBV2,once,TRBJ2-4,CASGAQRLTSGRYQYF,TGTGCCAGCGGTGCACAGAGACTCACTAGCGGACGTTACCAGTACTTC
-,TRBV7-2,few,TRBJ2-3,CASSIQPGRAGTDTQYF,TGTGCCAGCAGCATCCAGCCCGGGCGCGCGGGCACAGATACGCAGTATTTT
-,TRBV12-3/TRBV12-4,-,TRBJ2-3,CASSLALLETRTDTQYF,TGTGCCAGCAGTTTAGCCTTACTAGAAACTAGGACAGATACGCAGTATTTT
-,TRBV12-3/TRBV12-4,-,TRBJ1-2,CASSGTSSGYTF,TGTGCCAGCAGCGGGACATCCAGTGGCTACACCTTC
-,TRBV6-6,-,TRBJ2-1,CASSYSFGAADYNEQFF,TGTGCCAGCAGTTACTCCTTTGGCGCGGCGGACTACAATGAGCAGTTCTTC
-,TRBV5-1,few,TRBJ2-3,CASSRIPSTDTQYF,TGCGCCAGCTCTCGTATTCCGTCCACAGATACGCAGTATTTT
-,TRBV6-5,-,TRBJ1-6,CASSYLENSPLHF,TGTGCCAGCAGTTACTTGGAAAATTCACCCCTCCACTTT
TRBD1,TRBV6-1,few,TRBJ1-2,CASRLGQDNFYGYTF,TGTGCCAGCAGGTTGGGACAGGATAACTTCTATGGCTACACCTTC
-,TRBV6-2/TRBV6-3,-,TRBJ1-2,CASSYSGRDVGYTF,TGTGCCAGCAGTTACTCGGGCAGGGACGTGGGCTACACCTTC
-,TRBV14,few,TRBJ2-7,CASRPRDSASYEQYF,TGTGCCAGCAGACCTAGAGATAGCGCATCCTACGAGCAGTACTTC
-,TRBV29-1,few,TRBJ1-4,CSVEDPRVGEKLFF,TGCAGCGTTGAAGACCCCAGGGTTGGTGAAAAACTGTTTTTT
TRBD1,TRBV27,-,TRBJ2-2,CASRPPTGSNTGELFF,TGTGCCAGCAGACCACCGACAGGGTCGAACACCGGGGAGCTGTTTTTT
-,TRBV2,-,TRBJ1-6,CASSENPGSNSPLHF,TGTGCCAGCAGTGAAAACCCGGGTAGTAATTCACCCCTCCACTTT
-,TRBV7-2,few,TRBJ1-2,CASSPDLGQYGYTF,TGTGCCAGCAGCCCTGACTTAGGACAGTATGGCTACACCTTC
-,TRBV7-2,-,TRBJ1-2,CASSLGAVSNYGYTF,TGTGCCAGCAGCTTAGGGGCGGTGTCGAACTATGGCTACACCTTC
-,TRBV6-5,-,TRBJ2-5,CASSPRGWQTQYF,TGTGCCAGCAGTCCACGAGGGTGGCAGACCCAGTACTTC
TRBD1,TRBV7-4,-,TRBJ2-4,CASSQMTGSLIAKNIQYF,TGTGCCAGCAGCCAAATGACAGGGAGCCTTATAGCCAAAAACATTCAGTACTTC
-,TRBV5-1,-,TRBJ1-1,CASRGSGGLNTEAFF,TGCGCCAGCAGGGGAAGCGGCGGTTTGAACACTGAAGCTTTCTTT
-,TRBV27,-,TRBJ2-7,CASSLLGPQPSQPNEQYF,TGTGCCAGCAGTTTACTGGGACCGCAACCCTCTCAACCGAACGAGCAGTACTTC
TRBD1,TRBV10-3,-,TRBJ1-5,CAISEGQGGYQPQHF,TGTGCCATCAGTGAGGGACAGGGGGGATATCAGCCCCAGCATTTT
-,TRBV5-1,-,TRBJ1-2,CASRPGSEGYTF,TGCGCCAGCAGGCCGGGCAGCGAGGGCTACACCTTC
-,TRBV7-9,many,TRBJ2-7,CASSLGTRSSYEQYF,TGTGCCAGCAGCTTAGGGACCCGGAGCTCCTACGAGCAGTACTTC
-,TRBV5-1,-,TRBJ2-5,CASSLDPLYETQYF,TGCGCCAGCAGCTTGGACCCCCTATACGAGACCCAGTACTTC
-,TRBV5-1,-,TRBJ2-3,CASSYRSRRGTDTQYF,TGCGCCAGCAGCTACCGAAGCCGGAGAGGCACAGATACGCAGTATTTT
-,TRBV28,once,TRBJ1-2,CASRQTGRTPYGYTF,TGTGCCAGCAGGCAAACAGGACGTACTCCCTATGGCTACACCTTC
-,TRBV27,-,TRBJ1-4,CASSLSYNRPSYNEKLFF,TGTGCCAGCAGTTTATCCTATAACAGGCCAAGTTATAATGAAAAACTGTTTTTT
-,TRBV5-5,-,TRBJ2-7,CASSLAGGLAYEQYF,TGTGCCAGCAGCTTGGCCGGGGGACTCGCCTACGAGCAGTACTTC
TRBD2,TRBV7-2,-,TRBJ2-1,CASSPPRTSGNYNEQFF,TGTGCCAGCAGCCCCCCCCGGACTAGCGGGAATTACAATGAGCAGTTCTTC
-,TRBV9,few,TRBJ2-3,CASSVDSGTQYF,TGTGCCAGCAGCGTAGACTCTGGTACGCAGTATTTT
TRBD2,TRBV27,-,TRBJ2-5,CASSLVQGLAEETQYF,TGTGCCAGCAGCCTAGTACAAGGACTAGCGGAAGAGACCCAGTACTTC
-,TRBV24-1,few,TRBJ1-2,CATSRQEDYGYTF,TGTGCCACCAGTAGACAGGAGGACTATGGCTACACCTTC
TRBD1,TRBV15,-,TRBJ1-1,CATSREQGARTEAFF,TGTGCCACCAGCAGAGAGCAGGGGGCGCGCACTGAAGCTTTCTTT
TRBD2,TRBV20-1,once,TRBJ2-1,CSANQLAGYYNEQFF,TGCAGTGCTAACCAACTAGCGGGGTACTACAATGAGCAGTTCTTC
-,TRBV4-3,few,TRBJ2-7,CASSQDLLVMETYEQYF,TGCGCCAGCAGCCAAGATCTATTGGTCATGGAGACCTACGAGCAGTACTTC
-,TRBV20-1,-,TRBJ1-1,CSARDYGRTNTEAFF,TGCAGTGCTAGAGATTACGGGCGGACGAACACTGAAGCTTTCTTT
-,TRBV7-2,few,TRBJ2-4,CASSTRASGWQYF,TGTGCCAGCAGCACCCGGGCCTCAGGTTGGCAGTACTTC
TRBD1,TRBV7-2,-,TRBJ1-2,CASSLTVDRADGYTF,TGTGCCAGCAGCTTAACGGTGGACAGGGCGGATGGCTACACCTTC